The 22 T cell receptor beta chains below were found in one sample sequenced in a study of OX40 agonist ivuxolimab in advanced cancers. Generated by immunoSEQ multiplex PCR, the TCRdb table keeps only in-frame clones and is missing some. The table has 65,000 to 95,000 clones, approximately 83% seen once. The starting material was CD4+ or CD8+ T cells sorted from blood, obtained in a trial of the OX40 agonist ivuxolimab. These receptors came from an adult with an advanced solid tumor such as melanoma, head and neck, liver or kidney cancer.

This sequence joins TRBV27 and TRBJ2-7; TRBD1 agrees at 8 bases. After removal of 6 bases from V and 7 bases from J, the junction contained 11 bases not matched to a gene. CDR3 length equals 14 residues. Looked up from germline, CDR1 is MNHEY and CDR2 is SMNVEV (reference sequence). The CDR3: CASSAGTGRGEQYF. CDR3 coding DNA: TGTGCCAGCAGCGCCGGGACAGGCCGAGGGGAGCAGTACTTC.

This chain uses TRBV7-2 with TRBJ1-6, with D uncertain. The ends were cut back, 1 base at V and 7 bases at J, with 8 bases in the middle. Germline CDR1 is SGHTA and CDR2 is FQGNSA. The CDR3 contains 14 residues. For the CDR3, the DNA is TGTGCCAGCAGCTTAGGACAAAGGAATTCACCCCTCCACTTT. It encodes CASSLGQRNSPLHF.

This chain connects TRBV19 to TRBJ2-6; D gene unclear. The ends were cut back, 6 bases at V and 4 bases at J, with 13 bases in the middle. The CDR3 loop spans 15 amino acids. Per the germline V gene, CDR1 is LNHDA and CDR2 is SQIVND (reference sequence). The CDR3 is CASRARASGANVLTF. DNA for the CDR3: TGTGCCAGTAGGGCCCGGGCGAGCGGGGCCAACGTCCTGACTTTC.

The chain recombines TRBV6-1 with TRBJ1-5; D call uncertain. The germline V and J ends were trimmed by 1 base and 4 bases, with 8 bases remaining between them. The CDR3 has 14 residues. Germline V gene lookup returns CDR1 MNHNS and CDR2 SASEGT. CDR3 loop: CASSEDTRNQPQHF. The CDR3 nucleotides read TGTGCCAGCAGTGAAGACACCCGTAATCAGCCCCAGCATTTT.

The chain has TRBV4-3 and TRBJ1-2; unclear D gene. The CDR3 length is 16 residues. V was trimmed by 0 bases and J by 0 bases, leaving 11 bases between them. The germline gives CDR1 LGHNA, CDR2 YSLEER. The CDR3 DNA reads as TGCGCCAGCAGCCAAGATAGAGCAGCTTCTAACTATGGCTACACCTTC. Amino acids: CASSQDRAASNYGYTF.

This sequence joins TRBV6-5 and TRBJ1-3; possibly TRBD1 for D (5 bases). This CDR3 has 15 residues. Trimming left V 2 bases short and J 1 base short, with 9 bases between. Germline lookup yields CDR1 MNHEY and CDR2 SVGAGI. The CDR3 coding sequence is TGTGCCAGCAGTTACGAGGGGATATCTGGAAACACCATATATTTT. Its translation is CASSYEGISGNTIYF.

The genes are TRBV28 and TRBJ2-2, with D possibly being TRBD1 (6 bases). This CDR3 has 14 amino acids. The germline V and J ends were trimmed by 5 bases and 0 bases, with 7 bases remaining between them. Germline V gene lookup returns CDR1 MDHEN and CDR2 SYDVKM. The CDR3 here is CASSGGTNTGELFF. The CDR3, as DNA: TGTGCCAGCAGTGGGGGCACGAACACCGGGGAGCTGTTTTTT. Full variable domain (remainder filled in from reference TRBV28 and TRBJ2-2): DVKVTQSSRYLVKRTGEKVFLECVQDMDHENMFWYRQDPGLGLRLIYFSYDVKMKEKGDIPEGYSVSREKKERFSLILESASTNQTSMYLCASSGGTNTGELFFGEGSRLTVL.

V and J are TRBV6-1 and TRBJ1-2; a possible D gene is TRBD1 (6 bases). Germline V gene sequence: CDR1 MNHNS, CDR2 SASEGT. This CDR3 comprises 12 residues. Trimming took 7 bases from V and 5 from J, leaving 11 bases between them. The CDR3 loop is CASMNRAYGYTF. For the CDR3, the DNA is TGTGCCAGCATGAACAGGGCTTATGGCTACACCTTC.

A single count supports this clone. The CDR3 sequence is CASSQEGNTIYF. Written as DNA, the CDR3 is TGCGCCAGCAGCCAAGAGGGAAACACCATATATTTT. The J gene is TRBJ1-3, the V gene TRBV4-1; D is unresolved. V lost 0 bases, J lost 4 bases, and 1 base lay in between. CDR3 length: 12 amino acids. Germline assignment: CDR1 MGHRA and CDR2 YSYEKL.

The chain uses TRBV9 and TRBJ1-3; possible D gene TRBD1, 5 bases. The CDR3 loop spans 17 amino acids. Germline V gives CDR1 SGDLS, CDR2 YYNGEE. Trimming shortened V by 0 bases and J by 2 bases, and 15 bases separated the two germline ends. As DNA, the CDR3 is TGTGCCAGCAGCGTAGCCCCTCGGGGCGAGGCTGGAAACACCATATATTTT. Translating it yields CASSVAPRGEAGNTIYF.

V usage is TRBV27 and J usage is TRBJ2-5; D possibly corresponds to TRBD2 (7 bases). The J call may be faulty, since TRBJ2-7 better matches the DNA end. This CDR3 is built from 14 residues. The germline gives CDR1 MNHEY, CDR2 SMNVEV (reference sequence). The DNA of the CDR3 is TGTGCCAGCAGTGGGGGCGGGAGCTCCTACGAGCAGTACTTC. Translation: CASSGGGSSYEQYF.

This sequence joins TRBV11-2 and TRBJ1-1; D possibly corresponds to TRBD1 (6 bases). Trimming stripped 6 bases from V and 0 bases from J, with 20 bases between. The CDR3 length is 17 residues. Germline CDR1 reads SGHAT; CDR2 reads FQNNGV. The CDR3 here is CASSRRVGGDMNTEAFF. CDR3 DNA sequence: TGTGCCAGCAGTCGCAGGGTTGGTGGGGACATGAACACTGAAGCTTTCTTT.

This clone was seen a single time. One junction end does not reproduce the germline sequence, and a read error may be involved. The chain uses TRBV18 and TRBJ2-2; TRBD2 is a possible D gene (7 bases). The CDR3 is 16 residues long. The germline V gene encodes CDR1 KGHSH and CDR2 LQKENI. CDR3 bases: TGTGCCAGCTCACCACGAGGGGGGGCGAAAACCGGGGAGCTGTTTTTT. Protein sequence: CASSPRGGAKTGELFF.

The chain joins TRBV7-3 to TRBJ1-3; D uncertain. Trimming took off 1 base at V and 0 bases at J, with 7 bases between the two ends. The germline CDR1 and CDR2 sequences are SGHTA and FQGTGA. The CDR3 has 15 amino acids. Here the CDR3 DNA reads TGTGCCAGCAGCTTAATTGGGGACTCTGGAAACACCATATATTTT. Protein: CASSLIGDSGNTIYF.

This chain joins TRBV19 and TRBJ1-1; 8 bases match TRBD1. Germline-derived CDR1 and CDR2 are LNHDA and SQIVND (reference sequence). The CDR3 is 16 amino acids. Trimming cost V 3 bases and J 1 base; bases outside gene matches: 7. The CDR3 protein is CASSITGGIGNTEAFF. The DNA for the CDR3 is TGTGCCAGTAGTATTACAGGGGGAATCGGGAACACTGAAGCTTTCTTT.

On this clone itself: The sample carries other DNA sequences with the same CDR3. The rearrangement uses TRBV28 and TRBJ1-5; D might be TRBD1 (5 bases). The CDR3 has 15 amino acids. The V gene's germline CDR1 is MDHEN and CDR2 SYDVKM. V was shortened by 4 bases and J by 7 bases, with 17 bases between the two germline ends. The DNA for the CDR3 is TGTGCCAGCAGTTCCGGACGGGGCGGGGGGCAGCCCCAGCATTTT. Amino acids: CASSSGRGGGQPQHF.

The J gene is TRBJ2-1, the V gene TRBV15; no clear D gene. V lost 0 bases and J lost 4, with 7 bases in between. The CDR3 has 14 amino acids. The germline gives CDR1 LNHNV, CDR2 YYDKDF (reference sequence). This chain's CDR3 is CATSRDGEYNEQFF. The CDR3 region has the DNA TGTGCCACCAGCAGAGATGGCGAATACAATGAGCAGTTCTTC.

V gene TRBV5-1 combines with J gene TRBJ2-3; TRBD2 aligns across 14 bases. This CDR3 has 19 residues. Germline CDR1 SGHRS, CDR2 YFSETQ. With 7 bases clipped from V and 2 bases from J, the junction kept 15 bases outside the gene matches. This CDR3 reads CASRQPGLAGEVSTDTQYF. CDR3 sequence (DNA): TGCGCCAGCCGACAACCGGGACTAGCGGGGGAAGTCTCCACAGATACGCAGTATTTT.

V is TRBV7-9 and J is TRBJ2-7; unclear D gene. The CDR3 length is 17 residues. V was trimmed by 5 bases and J by 2 bases, leaving 22 bases between them. Per germline, CDR1 SEHNR and CDR2 FQNEAQ (reference sequence). Here the CDR3 reads CASSQHTQRTSAYEQYF. The CDR3 DNA follows: TGTGCCAGCAGCCAGCACACACAGAGAACATCGGCCTACGAGCAGTACTTC.

The V gene is TRBV27, the J gene TRBJ2-1; no clear D gene. V lost 3 bases, J lost 2 bases, and 11 bases lay in between. CDR1 is MNHEY and CDR2 is SMNVEV in the germline V gene (reference sequence). There are 15 residues in the CDR3. The CDR3 sequence: CASSFFPVAYNEQFF. In nucleotides, the CDR3 is TGTGCCAGCAGTTTTTTCCCCGTCGCCTACAATGAGCAGTTCTTC.

This sequence joins TRBV7-8 and TRBJ2-2, with 7 bases identical to TRBD1. Losses at the gene ends were 6 bases for V and 4 bases for J; bases not matched to a gene: 5. The CDR3 consists of 14 residues. Germline V gene sequence: CDR1 SGHVS, CDR2 FQNEAQ. CDR3 region: CASRGQTITGELFF. The CDR3 nucleotides read TGTGCCAGCAGGGGACAGACAATCACCGGGGAGCTGTTTTTT.

The V gene is TRBV11-2, the J gene TRBJ1-1; D is unresolved. The V gene lost 2 bases and the J gene lost 1 base, with 14 bases spanning the gap. Germline assignment: CDR1 SGHAT and CDR2 FQNNGV. CDR3 length equals 16 residues. CDR3 coding DNA: TGTGCCAGCAGCTTACTCCGGTCTGGTGGGAACACTGAAGCTTTCTTT. Translation gives CASSLLRSGGNTEAFF.